This passage covers 3 T cell receptor beta chains from one sample sequenced in a study of blood T cell repertoires in COVID-19. Assay: immunoSEQ multiplex PCR; the TCRdb copy retains only in-frame clones and omits some. The data show approximately 58,000 clones, approximately 90% seen once. Material for sequencing was peripheral blood. The source is a woman older than 75 with active COVID-19.

This clone was counted a few times. V gene TRBV20-1 combines with J gene TRBJ1-2; D ambiguous. Per the germline V gene, CDR1 is DFQATT and CDR2 is SNEGSKA (reference sequence). The CDR3 covers 10 residues. With 2 bases removed from V and 12 bases from J, the gap between germline ends came to 10 bases. This CDR3 is CSARIPGDTF. The CDR3 DNA reads as TGCAGTGCTAGAATTCCCGGGGACACCTTC.

The CDR3 coding sequence is TGTGCCAGCCGGACAGGGGTGTACACTGAAGCTTTCTTT. This gives the protein CASRTGVYTEAFF. This sequence joins TRBV2 and TRBJ1-1, with 9 bases lining up with TRBD1. The CDR3 has 13 residues. CDR1 is SNHLY, CDR2 FYNNEI, per germline. V shed 8 bases, J shed 3 bases, and the junction held 4 bases outside the gene matches.

This clone appeared once. The rearrangement links TRBV5-1 to TRBJ1-3; D not certain. The germline V gene encodes CDR1 SGHRS and CDR2 YFSETQ. V was shortened by 6 bases and J by 4 bases, with 8 bases between the two germline ends. The CDR3 extends over 12 amino acids. The CDR3 loop is CASKGDGNTIYF. The CDR3 DNA follows: TGCGCCAGCAAGGGAGACGGAAACACCATATATTTT.